One and the same sample provided the 4 T cell receptor beta chains below, sequenced in a study. TCRdb called the 5' RACE reads again in MiXCR, with one record for every CDR3 protein. In the table there are over 40,000 distinct CDR3 sequences, 22% of which are singletons. The sorted Tregs were CD4+CD25+CD127-/low cells. Sequenced sample: Tregs sorted from a lymph node. Receptors were obtained from a female donor with breast cancer.

J is TRBJ2-1 and V is TRBV7-9; D gene unclear. Per the germline V gene, CDR1 is SEHNR and CDR2 is FQNEAQ (reference sequence). Trimming shortened V by 4 bases and J by 8 bases, and 15 bases separated the two germline ends. The CDR3 is 14 amino acids. The CDR3 DNA sequence: TGTGCCAGCAGCTGGGGAAGCGTTGGCGATGAGCAGTTCTTC. Translating gives CASSWGSVGDEQFF.

This clonotype was detected a few times. The gene calls are TRBV7-9 and TRBJ2-7, with TRBD1 identical over 8 bases. Trimming removed 2 bases from V and 4 bases from J; junction bases left unmatched: 10. The CDR3 extends over 16 amino acids. Germline CDR1 reads SEHNR; CDR2 reads FQNEAQ (reference sequence). The CDR3 sequence is CASSLNPRTGLYEQYF. In nucleotides, the CDR3 is TGTGCCAGCAGCTTAAACCCGCGGACAGGGTTGTACGAGCAGTACTTC.

The chain couples TRBV9 to TRBJ1-3; D not resolved. The CDR3 length is 16 residues. CDR1 is SGDLS and CDR2 is YYNGEE in the germline V gene. Trimming stripped 4 bases from V and 0 bases from J, with 14 bases between. The CDR3 here is CASSSSGLISGNTIYF. The CDR3 DNA follows: TGTGCCAGCAGCTCGTCCGGGCTTATCTCTGGAAACACCATATATTTT.

As regards this clonotype: It is likely a read error, because the conserved phenylalanine at the end of the CDR3 is missing. The chain couples TRBV5-1 to TRBJ1-1; possible D gene TRBD1, 5 bases. The length of the CDR3 is 17 residues. Germline V CDR1 and CDR2: SGHRS, YFSETQ. CDR3 coding DNA: TGCGCCATCAGCTCAGGAGACAGTTTCTTCATGAACACTGAAGCTTTCTCT. Translated, it gives CAISSGDSFFMNTEAFS.